This entry lists 32 T cell receptor beta chains sequenced from one sample in a study of T cells in women clearing cervical HPV infection. The data were produced by immunoSEQ multiplex PCR, yet TCRdb's version contains in-frame clones alone and is incomplete. This sample's table reports some 20,000 clones. Sequencing was performed on blood buffy coat. The receptors were sampled from a woman aged 18-69 years with a cervical HPV16 infection that either progressed to CIN3+ or cleared (not recorded which).

The CDR3 sequence: CASSGVGGVYEQYF. The part of the CDR3 DNA that was read is TGTGCCAGCAGCGGTGTGGGGGGGGTCTACGAG. The chain joins TRBV5-4 to TRBJ2-7; 7 positions match TRBD2. The observed sequence ends 3 residues before the CDR3 terminus, with the missing tail filled in from the germline J gene. Germline-derived CDR1 and CDR2 are SGHNT and YYREEE (reference sequence). This CDR3 comprises 14 residues. J gave up 3 bases and V 4 bases, and 7 bases lay outside the gene matches. The full variable domain, its missing parts supplied by reference TRBV5-4 and TRBJ2-7, is ETGVTQSPTHLIKTRGQQVTLRCSSQSGHNTVSWYQQALGQGPQFIFQYYREEENGRGNFPPRFSGLQFPNYSSELNVNALELDDSALYLCASSGVGGVYEQYFGPGTRLTVT.

In the case of this clone: Read coverage stops 3 residues before the CDR3 terminus; the germline J gene supplies the remainder. The chain joins TRBV2 to TRBJ1-2; 8 nucleotides agree with TRBD1. The CDR3 is 14 residues long. In germline, CDR1 is SNHLY, CDR2 FYNNEI. The CDR3 bases that were read are TGTGCCAGCAGTGACAGGGGGCGGTTTTACGAC. It yields the protein CASSDRGRFYD. The whole CDR3 sequence is CASSDRGRFYDYTF.

Details on this clone: The CDR3 end is not reached by the read, which stops 3 residues before it; the germline J gene fills it in. V usage is TRBV7-9 and J usage is TRBJ1-1; D perhaps matches TRBD1 (6 bases). The length of the CDR3 is 14 residues. In germline, CDR1 is SEHNR, CDR2 FQNEAQ (reference sequence). Trimming pared 2 bases from V and 7 bases from J, leaving 14 bases between. CDR3 loop: CASSLWGGDIEAFF. The sequenced CDR3 bases are TGTGCCAGCAGCTTATGGGGAGGGGACATTGAA. The full variable domain, rest sourced from reference TRBV7-9 and TRBJ1-1, is DTGVSQNPRHKITKRGQNVTFRCDPISEHNRLYWYRQTLGQGPEFLTYFQNEAQLEKSRLLSDRFSAERPKGSFSTLEIQRTEQGDSAMYLCASSLWGGDIEAFFGQGTRLTVV.

On this clone itself: The DNA ends 3 residues before the CDR3 does, and the rest of the CDR3 is filled in from the germline J gene. The J gene is TRBJ1-4, the V gene TRBV20-1; a possible D gene is TRBD1 (5 bases). Deletions cut 5 bases from V and 0 bases from J, with 10 bases between. The CDR3 runs 14 residues. The germline gives CDR1 DFQATT, CDR2 SNEGSKA (reference sequence). Partial CDR3 DNA: TGCAGTGCTCTAGACAGTGCAACTAATGAAAAA. This codes for CSALDSATNEK. The full CDR3 protein is CSALDSATNEKLFF.

As concerns this clone: From the germline J gene comes the end of the CDR3, since the read stops 3 residues before it. The rearrangement links TRBV28 to TRBJ2-7, with D hard to call. This CDR3 region has 12 residues. From germline, CDR1 is MDHEN and CDR2 SYDVKM. V lost 6 bases and J 3 bases, leaving 9 bases between the germline ends. CDR3 DNA (partial): TGTGCCAGCAGGGGCAGTTACTACGAG. Translated, it gives CASRGSYYE. The entire CDR3 reads CASRGSYYEQYF. The whole variable domain, filled in from reference TRBV28 and TRBJ2-7, reads DVKVTQSSRYLVKRTGEKVFLECVQDMDHENMFWYRQDPGLGLRLIYFSYDVKMKEKGDIPEGYSVSREKKERFSLILESASTNQTSMYLCASRGSYYEQYFGPGTRLTVT.

Turning to this clone: The CDR3 end is not reached by the read, which stops 3 residues before it; the germline J gene fills it in. The genes are TRBV6-2 or TRBV6-3 and TRBJ1-1, with D perhaps matching TRBD1 (6 bases). The CDR3 is 13 amino acids. With 4 bases removed from V and 3 bases from J, the gap between germline ends came to 9 bases. CDR1 and CDR2 from the germline V gene are MNHEY and SVGEGT. CDR3 region: CASSSDRYTEAFF. The covered CDR3 bases are TGTGCCAGCAGTTCCGACAGGTACACTGAA.

Considering frequency, this clone is medium-sized. The read stops 3 residues short of the end of the CDR3; the missing end is completed from the germline J gene. V and J are TRBV18 and TRBJ2-3; D possibly corresponds to TRBD2 (5 bases). Per the germline V gene, CDR1 is KGHSH and CDR2 is LQKENI. V lost 6 bases, J lost 6 bases, and 19 bases lay in between. CDR3 length: 15 residues. The sequenced CDR3 bases are TGTGCCAGCTCGGCCGAACTAGGGTCCGGGGATACG. Translated: CASSAELGSGDT. From start to end, the CDR3 is CASSAELGSGDTQYF.

About this clone: The read is 3 residues too short to cover the CDR3 end, so that end is filled in from the germline J gene. The V gene is TRBV28, the J gene TRBJ1-2; possibly TRBD1 for D (6 bases). V was shortened by 2 bases and J by 3 bases, with 16 bases between the two germline ends. Germline values: CDR1 MDHEN, CDR2 SYDVKM. The CDR3 runs 16 residues. The CDR3 loop reads CASSLGGAYPYYGYTF. CDR3 bases read: TGTGCCAGCAGTTTAGGGGGCGCCTACCCTTACTATGGC.

A remark on this clone: The CDR3 goes on 3 residues after the read ends, and that part is filled in from the germline J gene. This chain uses TRBV20-1 with TRBJ2-1; D is perhaps TRBD1 (5 bases). This CDR3 spans 14 amino acids. V was shortened by 7 bases and J by 5 bases, with 18 bases between the two germline ends. CDR1 is DFQATT, CDR2 SNEGSKA, per germline (reference sequence). CDR3 protein: CSGRQLENNNEQFF. Partial CDR3 DNA: TGCAGTGGAAGACAGCTAGAGAACAACAATGAG.

With respect to this clone: The missing CDR3 end, 3 residues past where the read stops, is filled in from the germline J gene. V gene TRBV7-2 combines with J gene TRBJ1-2, with 12 bases identical to TRBD1. The CDR3 loop spans 15 amino acids. Germline V CDR1 and CDR2: SGHTA, FQGNSA. The DNA read from the CDR3 is TGTGCCAGCAGCTTAGCGGGACAGGGGGCAGATACC. It is translated as CASSLAGQGADT. The full CDR3 is CASSLAGQGADTYTF.

Concerning this clone: Read data end 3 residues before the CDR3 end; the end is taken from the germline J gene. V is TRBV7-2 and J is TRBJ2-7; possible D gene TRBD2, 6 bases. The CDR3 is 15 amino acids. In germline, CDR1 is SGHTA, CDR2 FQGNSA. V was clipped by 1 base and J by 3 bases, with 13 bases between them. CDR3 bases read: TGTGCCAGCAGCTTAGGAGTCTCGGGGGACTACGAG. Its protein is CASSLGVSGDYE. The full-length CDR3 reads as CASSLGVSGDYEQYF.

A note on this clone: The read gets to within 3 residues of the CDR3 end, and the germline J gene fills in the rest. The chain couples TRBV19 to TRBJ2-1; the D gene is possibly TRBD1 (6 bases). V lost 6 bases, J lost 2 bases, and 11 bases lay in between. The CDR3 length is 14 residues. The germline CDR1 and CDR2 sequences are LNHDA and SQIVND (reference sequence). The CDR3 bases that were read are TGTGCCAGTAGGAGACAGGTTACCTACAATGAG. This codes for CASRRQVTYNE. The CDR3 in its entirety is CASRRQVTYNEQFF.

As to this clone: The read is 3 residues too short to cover the CDR3 end, so that end is filled in from the germline J gene. This chain links TRBV5-1 with TRBJ2-5; 11 bases are shared with TRBD1. The length of the CDR3 is 15 residues. The J segment lost 7 bases and the V segment lost 4 bases, leaving 9 bases of the junction unmatched. Germline V lookup: CDR1 SGHRS, CDR2 YFSETQ. The CDR3 reads CASSTGTGGVRTQYF. The sequenced CDR3 bases are TGCGCCAGCAGCACGGGGACAGGGGGGGTGAGGACC.

For this clone: The read comes to an end 3 residues before the CDR3 does, leaving the germline J gene to fill in the end. This chain uses TRBV19 with TRBJ2-7; a possible D gene is TRBD1 (6 bases). The germline V and J ends were trimmed by 5 bases and 5 bases, with 22 bases remaining between them. From germline, CDR1 is LNHDA and CDR2 SQIVND (reference sequence). This CDR3 comprises 16 residues. Partial CDR3 DNA: TGTGCCAGTAGTTTCCGGGACACTCCAAGGTCCCACGAG. Translation gives CASSFRDTPRSHE. The complete CDR3 protein is CASSFRDTPRSHEQYF. Filled out from reference TRBV19 and TRBJ2-7, the complete variable domain reads DGGITQSPKYLFRKEGQNVTLSCEQNLNHDAMYWYRQDPGQGLRLIYYSQIVNDFQKGDIAEGYSVSREKKESFPLTVTSAQKNPTAFYLCASSFRDTPRSHEQYFGPGTRLTVT.

Partial CDR3 DNA: TGTGCCAGCAGCCCTACAGGTTGGGGGGAAAAG. It encodes CASSPTGWGEK. The full CDR3 protein reads CASSPTGWGEKLFF. J is TRBJ2-2 and V is TRBV7-2; possibly TRBD2 for D (6 bases). From the germline J gene comes the end of the CDR3, since the read stops 3 residues before it. The CDR3 is 14 amino acids. Germline CDR1 is SGHTA and CDR2 is FQGNSA.

As concerns this clone: The read ends 3 residues shy of where the CDR3 ends; the end is completed using the germline J gene. V usage is TRBV20-1 and J usage is TRBJ2-3; 7 nucleotides align to TRBD1. The CDR3 runs 15 residues. Per the germline V gene, CDR1 is DFQATT and CDR2 is SNEGSKA (reference sequence). Trimming removed 4 bases from V and 7 bases from J; junction bases left unmatched: 14. The CDR3 DNA, read in part, is TGCAGTGCTAATCCTTCGACAGGGATACGCAATACG. This gives the protein CSANPSTGIRNT. The CDR3 in full is CSANPSTGIRNTQYF.

Of note for this clone: The sequenced fragment ends 3 residues before the CDR3 boundary, so the rest is inferred from the germline J gene. The V call is TRBV20-1, the J call TRBJ2-5; TRBD1 matches 7 bases. This CDR3 spans 12 amino acids. Germline V gives CDR1 DFQATT, CDR2 SNEGSKA (reference sequence). V lost 3 bases and J lost 5; bases outside the gene matches: 3. Here the CDR3 reads CSASLQGETQYF. Incomplete CDR3 DNA: TGCAGTGCTAGTTTACAGGGGGAGACC.

As to this clone: Sequencing ends 3 residues short of the CDR3 end; the germline J gene provides the rest. This rearrangement joins TRBV30 to TRBJ2-2; D is uncertain. This CDR3 is built from 13 residues. Germline V lookup: CDR1 GTSNPN, CDR2 SVGIG (reference sequence). Trimming removed 2 bases at V and 4 bases at J, with 8 bases between. CDR3 DNA (partial): TGTGCCTGGAGTAATGTCGGCACCGGGGAG. It encodes CAWSNVGTGE. In full, the CDR3 is CAWSNVGTGELFF.

Comment on this clone: The sequenced fragment ends 3 residues before the CDR3 boundary, so the rest is inferred from the germline J gene. The rearrangement joins TRBV19 to TRBJ2-3; 9 bases are a match to TRBD1. The junction had 9 bases not matched to a gene; V was cut back by 1 base and J by 4 bases. The CDR3 has 17 amino acids. Germline lookup yields CDR1 LNHDA and CDR2 SQIVND (reference sequence). The CDR3 loop reads CASSIGGQGIISDTQYF. The CDR3 DNA, read in part, is TGTGCCAGTAGTATAGGGGGACAGGGTATCATCTCAGATACG.

Note on this clone: The sequence runs out 3 residues before the end of the CDR3; the remainder is reconstructed from the germline J gene. The chain carries TRBV19 and TRBJ1-1; no definite D call. V was pared by 10 bases and J by 1 base, with 13 bases between. Germline V CDR1 and CDR2: LNHDA, SQIVND (reference sequence). The CDR3 is 13 amino acids. The CDR3 loop is CAIKRGPNTEAFF. The part of the CDR3 DNA that was read is TGTGCCATTAAACGGGGTCCGAACACTGAA.

Details on this clone: A read error may produce the germline difference seen at one junction end. The read falls 3 residues short of the CDR3 end, and the missing part is taken from the germline J gene. The same CDR3 also results from other DNA sequences found in this sample. The V gene is TRBV10-3, the J gene TRBJ1-3; D might be TRBD1 (6 bases). The CDR3 covers 14 residues. From germline, CDR1 is ENHRY and CDR2 SYGVKD. CDR3 sequence reads: CAIRTTGSGNTIYF. Incomplete CDR3 DNA: TGTGCCATCAGAACCACAGGGTCTGGAAACACT.

Concerning this clone: The DNA ends 3 residues before the CDR3 does, and the rest of the CDR3 is filled in from the germline J gene. The chain couples TRBV19 to TRBJ1-5; tentatively, D is TRBD1 (6 bases). The V gene lost 6 bases and the J gene lost 3 bases, with 12 bases spanning the gap. Per the germline V gene, CDR1 is LNHDA and CDR2 is SQIVND (reference sequence). The CDR3 extends over 14 amino acids. CDR3 sequence reads: CASSPRTDNQPQHF. The covered CDR3 bases are TGTGCCAGTAGCCCAAGGACAGACAATCAGCCC.

As for this clone: The read stops 3 residues short of the end of the CDR3; the missing end is completed from the germline J gene. V gene TRBV10-3 combines with J gene TRBJ2-3, with no clear D. The CDR3 runs to 20 residues. The germline V gene has CDR1 ENHRY and CDR2 SYGVKD. The CDR3 loop is CAISEGLVGSTQRNRETQYF. The CDR3 bases that were read are TGTGCCATCAGTGAGGGTCTTGTAGGGTCAACGCAAAGAAACAGAGAGACG.

A note on this clone: The observed sequence ends 3 residues before the CDR3 terminus, with the missing tail filled in from the germline J gene. V is TRBV7-3 and J is TRBJ1-2, with D perhaps matching TRBD1 (5 bases). This CDR3 has 14 residues. Germline lookup yields CDR1 SGHTA and CDR2 FQGTGA. CDR3 in amino acids: CASSPGQGGYDYTF. Incomplete CDR3 DNA: TGTGCCAGCAGCCCCGGGCAGGGCGGATACGAC.

About this clone itself: The read ends 3 residues shy of where the CDR3 ends; the end is completed using the germline J gene. The V gene is TRBV20-1, the J gene TRBJ2-2; 8 positions agree with TRBD2. The germline gives CDR1 DFQATT, CDR2 SNEGSKA (reference sequence). The CDR3 sequence is 18 residues long. After removal of 6 bases from V and 6 bases from J, the junction contained 21 bases not matched to a gene. CDR3 amino acids: CSARQQGRFAGGSGELFF. CDR3 bases read: TGCAGTGCCAGACAACAGGGAAGGTTCGCGGGAGGTTCCGGGGAG.

In the case of this clone: Sequencing ends 3 residues short of the CDR3 end; the germline J gene provides the rest. The rearrangement links TRBV9 to TRBJ2-5; TRBD2 is a possible D gene (6 bases). This CDR3 spans 12 amino acids. Germline loops: CDR1 SGDLS, CDR2 YYNGEE. Partial CDR3 DNA: TGTGCCAGCAGCCCCGGGACTTCCACC. Translated, it gives CASSPGTST. The entire CDR3 protein is CASSPGTSTQYF.

To note about this clone: The read gets to within 3 residues of the CDR3 end, and the germline J gene fills in the rest. The chain has TRBV12-3 or TRBV12-4 and TRBJ2-1; D perhaps matches TRBD1 (6 bases). The CDR3 is 14 amino acids. V was cut by 5 bases and J by 2 bases, with 10 bases left in between. CDR3 sequence reads: CASSPTGTYNEQFF. CDR3 DNA (partial): TGTGCCAGCAGTCCCACAGGGACCTACAATGAG.

Points on this clone: One end of the junction is discordant with germline, which a read error may explain. The CDR3 is cut off 3 residues early in the read; its end comes from the germline J gene. This chain uses TRBV4-2 with TRBJ2-2; 16 nucleotides agree with TRBD2. The CDR3 loop spans 18 amino acids. CDR1 is LGHNA, CDR2 YNFKEQ, per germline. The chain's CDR3 is CASSQGTSGRAVTGELFF. CDR3 DNA (partial): TGCGCCAGCAGCCAGGGGACTAGCGGGAGGGCCGTCACCGGGGAG.

Remarks on this clone: The read terminates 3 residues before the CDR3 end, so the remaining end is supplied by the germline J gene. V usage is TRBV19 and J usage is TRBJ2-4; D may match TRBD1 or TRBD2 (5 bases each). CDR1 is LNHDA and CDR2 is SQIVND in the germline V gene (reference sequence). CDR3 length: 11 amino acids. The CDR3 region is CASRRGYGQYF. Partial CDR3 DNA: TGTGCCAGTAGGAGGGGCTATGGT.

A remark on this clone: From the germline J gene comes the end of the CDR3, since the read stops 3 residues before it. The V gene is TRBV2, the J gene TRBJ2-3; TRBD1 is a possible D gene (8 bases). Germline CDR1 and CDR2: SNHLY and FYNNEI. The CDR3 contains 15 residues. The CDR3: CASSATGGGNQPQYF. Partial CDR3 DNA: TGTGCCAGCAGTGCTACAGGGGGGGGCAATCAGCCG.

In regard to this clone: Coverage ceases 3 residues before the CDR3 finishes, and the germline J gene fills in the end. This chain links TRBV20-1 with TRBJ2-3; 8 nucleotides agree with TRBD1. The CDR3 runs 17 residues. CDR1 and CDR2 (germline): DFQATT, SNEGSKA (reference sequence). Trimming removed 0 bases from V and 2 bases from J; junction bases left unmatched: 10. The CDR3 sequence: CSARDRDRSLITDTQYF. CDR3 DNA (partial): TGCAGTGCTAGAGATAGGGACAGGAGCTTAATCACAGATACG.

On this clone: The read is 3 residues too short to cover the CDR3 end, so that end is filled in from the germline J gene. The chain joins TRBV4-2 to TRBJ2-1, with 10 bases that match TRBD1. From germline, CDR1 is LGHNA and CDR2 YNFKEQ. CDR3 length: 16 amino acids. The J segment lost 9 bases and the V segment lost 3 bases, leaving 11 bases of the junction unmatched. The sequenced part of the CDR3 DNA is TGTGCCAGCAGCCAGGGACAGGGGATTAATGCAGGTGAG. Translated: CASSQGQGINAGE. In full, the CDR3 is CASSQGQGINAGEQFF.